Listed below are T cell receptor beta chains from one sample, sequenced in a study of blood T cell repertoires in COVID-19. Produced via immunoSEQ multiplex PCR; TCRdb's table is partial and in-frame only. The sample yields approximately 260,000 clones, around 82% seen once. Sequencing used peripheral blood. These receptors all stem from a human donor in a cohort sampled during active COVID-19. The CDR3 runs from the conserved cysteine through the conserved F or W. A D gene is named only where the DNA matches it firmly.

V gene: TRBV4-1; D gene: TRBD1; J gene: TRBJ1-2; CDR3 protein: CASSQVAGGGGYTF; CDR3 DNA: TGCGCCAGCAGCCAAGTGGCAGGGGGCGGTGGCTACACCTTC
V gene: TRBV19; D gene: NA; J gene: TRBJ2-7; CDR3 protein: CASKALGTYEQYF; CDR3 DNA: TGTGCCAGTAAGGCTCTCGGGACCTACGAGCAGTACTTC
V gene: TRBV5-6; D gene: TRBD1; J gene: TRBJ2-7; CDR3 protein: CASSPGTGGFNEQYF; CDR3 DNA: TGTGCCAGCAGCCCTGGGACAGGGGGCTTCAACGAGCAGTACTTC
V gene: TRBV10-2; D gene: TRBD2; J gene: TRBJ2-5; CDR3 protein: CASTGKRGGRETQYF; CDR3 DNA: TGCGCCAGCACGGGGAAGCGGGGGGGCCGAGAGACCCAGTACTTC
V gene: TRBV5-1; D gene: NA; J gene: TRBJ2-3; CDR3 protein: CASSLGYRGTDTQYF; CDR3 DNA: TGCGCCAGCAGCTTGGGCTATCGGGGCACAGATACGCAGTATTTT
V gene: TRBV18; D gene: NA; J gene: TRBJ1-1; CDR3 protein: CASSPGQVNTEAFF; CDR3 DNA: TGTGCCAGCTCACCGGGACAAGTGAACACTGAAGCTTTCTTT
V gene: TRBV6-2/TRBV6-3; D gene: TRBD1; J gene: TRBJ2-7; CDR3 protein: CASSNHRGAYEQYF; CDR3 DNA: TGTGCCAGCAGTAACCACAGGGGCGCCTACGAGCAGTACTTC
V gene: TRBV6-4; D gene: TRBD1; J gene: TRBJ1-4; CDR3 protein: CASRGFRGRREKLFF; CDR3 DNA: TGTGCCAGCAGGGGCTTCAGGGGGCGCCGCGAAAAACTGTTTTTT
V gene: TRBV7-6; D gene: NA; J gene: TRBJ2-7; CDR3 protein: CASKEGVGGEQYF; CDR3 DNA: TGTGCCAGCAAGGAGGGCGTAGGTGGAGAGCAGTACTTC
V gene: TRBV11-2; D gene: TRBD2; J gene: TRBJ2-2; CDR3 protein: CASSLGSLAGARSGELFF; CDR3 DNA: TGTGCCAGCAGCTTAGGGTCTCTAGCGGGAGCCAGGTCCGGGGAGCTGTTTTTT
V gene: TRBV7-6; D gene: TRBD2; J gene: TRBJ2-2; CDR3 protein: CASSLGGGLATGELFF; CDR3 DNA: TGTGCCAGCAGCCTCGGGGGGGGCCTAGCAACCGGGGAGCTGTTTTTT
V gene: TRBV2; D gene: NA; J gene: TRBJ2-7; CDR3 protein: CASMPERSSYEQYF; CDR3 DNA: TGTGCCAGCATGCCTGAGCGGAGCTCCTACGAGCAGTACTTC
V gene: TRBV9; D gene: NA; J gene: TRBJ2-1; CDR3 protein: CASSETGGRYLDNNEQFF; CDR3 DNA: TGTGCCAGCAGCGAGACAGGAGGTCGATATCTCGACAATAATGAGCAGTTCTTC
V gene: TRBV7-9; D gene: NA; J gene: TRBJ2-1; CDR3 protein: CAIPAGLKQFF; CDR3 DNA: TGTGCCATCCCGGCTGGGCTCAAGCAGTTCTTC
V gene: TRBV6-6; D gene: NA; J gene: TRBJ1-2; CDR3 protein: CASSYPSLTGNYGYTF; CDR3 DNA: TGTGCCAGCAGTTACCCGTCTTTGACGGGGAACTATGGCTACACCTTC
V gene: TRBV15; D gene: TRBD1; J gene: TRBJ1-5; CDR3 protein: CATSREVDRFRNQPQHF; CDR3 DNA: TGTGCCACCAGCAGAGAGGTGGACAGGTTCCGCAATCAGCCCCAGCATTTT